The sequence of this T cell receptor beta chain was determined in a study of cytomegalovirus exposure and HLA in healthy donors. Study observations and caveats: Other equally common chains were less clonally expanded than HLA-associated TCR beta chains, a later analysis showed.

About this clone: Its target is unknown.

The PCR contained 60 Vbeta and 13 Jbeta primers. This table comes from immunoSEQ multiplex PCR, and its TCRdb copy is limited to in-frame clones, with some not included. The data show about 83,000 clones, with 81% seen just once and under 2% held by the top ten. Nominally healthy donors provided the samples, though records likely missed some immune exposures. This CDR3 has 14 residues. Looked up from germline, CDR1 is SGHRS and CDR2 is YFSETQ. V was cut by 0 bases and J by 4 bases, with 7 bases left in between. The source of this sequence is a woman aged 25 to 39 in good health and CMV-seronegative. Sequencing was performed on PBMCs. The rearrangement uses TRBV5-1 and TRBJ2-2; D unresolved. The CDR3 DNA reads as TGCGCCAGCAGCTTGGCGTCGGGCACCGGGGAGCTGTTTTTT. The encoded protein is CASSLASGTGELFF.